The source of this TCR beta chain is a study of monozygotic twins with inflammatory bowel disease. Broader study findings: Differing immunosuppressive treatments may have added variability to patient repertoires. IBD patients exhibited fewer clonotypes shared with other individuals than healthy twins, particularly with disease activity.

TCRalpha and TCRbeta cDNA was put through two nested PCRs of around 15 and 9 cycles. No DNA is given; TCRdb re-called the 5' RACE reads and lists each CDR3 protein once. The sample table sets out approximately 140,000 distinct CDR3 sequences. This CDR3 is built from 16 residues. CDR1 and CDR2 from the germline V gene are SGHVS and FNYEAQ. From whole blood, total RNA was isolated without any sorting of T cells. Regarding this clonotype: What it binds is unknown.

This clonotype was sampled from a human donor with ulcerative colitis or Crohn's disease, or a healthy co-twin of an affected twin (not recorded which). Sequenced input: blood. The chain combines TRBV7-6 with TRBJ2-1; TCRdb's D call, TRBD2, is unchecked because there is no DNA. The CDR3 region is CASSGRTSGNYNEQFF.